Below, one T cell receptor beta chain is given with its context. This sample is part of a study of shared clonotypes between healthy human individuals. Measured with immunoSEQ multiplex PCR; TCRdb has only the in-frame clones, and not every one. The table shows roughly 2.1 million clones, with 93% occurring only once. The naive CD8 population came from CD45RO-negative cells selected for CCR7, without terminally differentiated effector memory CD45RA+ cells. Recent vaccinations or acute infections were absent in the healthy HIV-negative adult donors. CDR1 is SEHNR, CDR2 FQNEAQ, per germline (reference sequence). The CDR3 has 15 residues. V dropped 2 bases and J dropped 4 bases, with 15 bases sitting between them.

The specimen was naive CD8+ T cells from PBMCs. The sequence was obtained from a man aged 18 to 30 in good health. Some clones in this sample may be carry-over from other donors' samples. This chain joins TRBV7-9 and TRBJ2-7; D is unclear. CDR3 coding DNA: TGTGCCAGCAGCTTATCTCCAGCCTATAATTACGAGCAGTACTTC. As protein: CASSLSPAYNYEQYF.